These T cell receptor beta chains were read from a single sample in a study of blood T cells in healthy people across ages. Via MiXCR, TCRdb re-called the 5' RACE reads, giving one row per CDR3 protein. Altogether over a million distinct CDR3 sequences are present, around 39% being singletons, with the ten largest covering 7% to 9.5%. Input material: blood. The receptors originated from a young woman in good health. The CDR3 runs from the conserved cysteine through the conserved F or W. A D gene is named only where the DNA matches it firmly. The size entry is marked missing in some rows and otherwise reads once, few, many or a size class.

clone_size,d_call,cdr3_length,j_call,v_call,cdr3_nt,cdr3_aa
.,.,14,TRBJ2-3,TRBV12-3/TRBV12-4,TGTGCCGGCAGCCCTATAGTATTTACAGATACGCAGTATTTT,CAGSPIVFTDTQYF
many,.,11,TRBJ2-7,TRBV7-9,TGTGCCAGCAGCTTGGTTTCCGAGCAGTACTTC,CASSLVSEQYF
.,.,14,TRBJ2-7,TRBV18,TGTGCCAGCTCACACGCTAGGGCGACCTACGAGCAGTACTTC,CASSHARATYEQYF
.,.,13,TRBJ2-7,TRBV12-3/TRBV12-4,TGTGCCGGCAGTCCCGGGTCGTTAGGGGAGCAGTACTTC,CAGSPGSLGEQYF
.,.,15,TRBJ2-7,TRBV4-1,TGCGCCAGCAGCCAAGAATGGCTAGTAGTCTACGAGCAGTACTTC,CASSQEWLVVYEQYF
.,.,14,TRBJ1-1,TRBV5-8,TGTGCCAGCAGCTTGGGGAGATTTACCACTGAAGCTTTCTTT,CASSLGRFTTEAFF
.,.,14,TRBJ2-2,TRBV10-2,TGCGCCAGCGCGGAGCAGGTAGATACCGGGGAGCTGTTTTTT,CASAEQVDTGELFF
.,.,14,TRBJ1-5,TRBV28,TGTTCCAGCAGTTTAACCCCCGGCGGTCAGCCCCAGCATTTT,CSSSLTPGGQPQHF
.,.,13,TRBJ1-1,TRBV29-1,TGCAGCGTTCGGGAGGCACAGTACACTGAAGCTTTCTTT,CSVREAQYTEAFF
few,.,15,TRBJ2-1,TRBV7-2,TGTGCCAGCAGCTCACAGGGTACCCTCTACAATGAGCAGTTCTTC,CASSSQGTLYNEQFF
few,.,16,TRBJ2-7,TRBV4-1,TGCGCCAGCAGCCAAGTCCAAGGGCAGGGGTTGTACGAGCAGTACTTC,CASSQVQGQGLYEQYF
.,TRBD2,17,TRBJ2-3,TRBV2,TGTGCCAGCACTCGAACCGGGACTAGCTTCAACACAGATACGCAGTATTTT,CASTRTGTSFNTDTQYF
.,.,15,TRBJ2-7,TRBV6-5,TGTGCCAGCAGTTACGGCTTGGGGGGTCCATACGAGCAGTACTTC,CASSYGLGGPYEQYF
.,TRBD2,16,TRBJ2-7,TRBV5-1,TGCGCCAGCACCCTAACCGGGACTAGCCTCTTGGTCGAGCAGTACTTC,CASTLTGTSLLVEQYF
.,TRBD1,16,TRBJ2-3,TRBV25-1,TGTGCCAGCAGTGAAACCGGGACAGGGGTCACAGATACGCAGTATTTT,CASSETGTGVTDTQYF
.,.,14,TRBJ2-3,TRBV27,TGTGCCAGCAGTTCCCTCTCCGTCACAGATACGCAGTATTTT,CASSSLSVTDTQYF
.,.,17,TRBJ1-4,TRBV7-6,TGTGCCAGCAGCCCCCAGGGCCTAACCCGAAATAATGAAAAACTGTTTTTT,CASSPQGLTRNNEKLFF
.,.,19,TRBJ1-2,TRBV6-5,TGTGCCAGCAGTTACTCGCATGGACGAGCAACCCCTGCTAACTATGGCTACACCTTC,CASSYSHGRATPANYGYTF
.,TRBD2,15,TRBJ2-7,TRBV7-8,TGTGCCAGCAGCGTGAGGGAGGGCTACTACAATGAGCAGTACTTC,CASSVREGYYNEQYF
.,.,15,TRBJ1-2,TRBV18,TGTGCCAGCTCACTCAAATCCCAGGGTAACTATGGCTACACCTTC,CASSLKSQGNYGYTF
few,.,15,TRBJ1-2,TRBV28,TGTGCCAGCAGTTTCGCCGGACAGACGTCTTCGGGCTACACCTTC,CASSFAGQTSSGYTF
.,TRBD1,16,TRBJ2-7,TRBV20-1,TGCAGTGCTAGTGAAGTGTTAGGGACAGGATCCTACGAGCAGTACTTC,CSASEVLGTGSYEQYF
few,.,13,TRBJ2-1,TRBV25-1,TGTGCCAGCGCCCGGAGCTCCTACAATGAGCAGTTCTTC,CASARSSYNEQFF
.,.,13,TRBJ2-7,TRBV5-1,TGCGCCAGCAGCTTGGTAGGGGAAGGCGAGCAGTACTTC,CASSLVGEGEQYF
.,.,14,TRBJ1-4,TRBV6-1,TGTGCCAGCAGTCCTCGACAGGTTAATGAAAAACTGTTTTTT,CASSPRQVNEKLFF
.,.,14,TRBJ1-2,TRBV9,TGTGCCAGCAGCGCGCAGACGGGGGCTAGTGGCTACACCTTC,CASSAQTGASGYTF
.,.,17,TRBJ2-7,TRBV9,TGTGCCAGCAGCGCCAGCGGCAGCCCAGGGGCCTACAATGAGCAGTACTTC,CASSASGSPGAYNEQYF
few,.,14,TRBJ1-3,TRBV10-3,TGTGCCATCAGTGAGAGCAACTCTGGAAACACCATATATTTT,CAISESNSGNTIYF
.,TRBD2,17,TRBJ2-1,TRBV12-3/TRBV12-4,TGTGCCAGCAGTTTGGTCGGGACTAGCGGATCCTACAATGAGCAGTTCTTC,CASSLVGTSGSYNEQFF
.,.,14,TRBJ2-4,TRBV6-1,TGTGCCACCGCCTCGGACAGACCCTACAATGAGCAGTACTTC,CATASDRPYNEQYF
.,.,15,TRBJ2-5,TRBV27,TGTGCCAGCAGTTTTGGATACGGGGCAGAGGGGACCCAGTACTTC,CASSFGYGAEGTQYF
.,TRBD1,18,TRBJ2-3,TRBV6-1,TGTGCCAGCAGTGTTCGGGACAGGGTATGGCCTAGCACAGATACGCAGTATTTT,CASSVRDRVWPSTDTQYF
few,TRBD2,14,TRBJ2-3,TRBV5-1,TGCGCCAGCTACGGAACTAGCGGCACAGATACGCAGTATTTT,CASYGTSGTDTQYF
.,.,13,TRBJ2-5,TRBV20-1,TGCAGTCCGGAACGGACCTCGAAAGAGACCCAGTACTTC,CSPERTSKETQYF
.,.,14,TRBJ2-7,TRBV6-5,TGTGCCAGCAGTTATGGGCAGGACGGGTACGAGCAGTACTTC,CASSYGQDGYEQYF
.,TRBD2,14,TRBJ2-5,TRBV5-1,TGCGCCGGCAGCTTAGTAGCGGGGCAAGAGACCCAGTACTTC,CAGSLVAGQETQYF
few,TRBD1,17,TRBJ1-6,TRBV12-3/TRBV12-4,TGTGCCAGCAGTCCTGGACAGGGCAGCTCCTATAATTCACCCCTCCACTTT,CASSPGQGSSYNSPLHF
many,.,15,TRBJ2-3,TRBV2,TGTGCCAGCAGAATTGGCGGGGTCAGCACAGATACGCAGTATTTT,CASRIGGVSTDTQYF
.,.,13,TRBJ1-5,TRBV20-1,TGCAGTGCTGGCGGGGACACTAATCAGCCCCAGCATTTT,CSAGGDTNQPQHF
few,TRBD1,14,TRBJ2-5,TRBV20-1,TGCAGTGCTAGAGCCTCCGACAGGGAAGAGACCCAGTACTTC,CSARASDREETQYF
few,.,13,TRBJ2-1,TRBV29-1,TGCAGCGTTGCCGGACGCTCCTACAATGAGCAGTTCTTC,CSVAGRSYNEQFF
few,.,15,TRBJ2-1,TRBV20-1,TGCAGTGCTAGCCTACTAGACAGGGAGGTTGGTGAGCAGTTCTTC,CSASLLDREVGEQFF
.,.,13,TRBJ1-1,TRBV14,TGTGCCAGCAGCCAAATAGTAAACACTGAAGCTTTCTTT,CASSQIVNTEAFF
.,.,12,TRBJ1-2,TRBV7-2,TGTGCCAGCAGCTTATCAGGGTGGGGCTACACCTTC,CASSLSGWGYTF
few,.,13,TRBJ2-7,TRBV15,TGTGCCACCAGCAGAGATCGGACCTACGAGCAGTACTTC,CATSRDRTYEQYF
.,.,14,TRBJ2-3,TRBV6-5,TGTGCCAGCAGGCCTCGGGGTTCTTACGATACGCAGTATTTT,CASRPRGSYDTQYF
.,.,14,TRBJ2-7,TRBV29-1,TGCAGCGTTCTAGACATGAGCTCCTACAATGAGCAGTACTTC,CSVLDMSSYNEQYF
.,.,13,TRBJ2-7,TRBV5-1,TGCGCCAGCAGCTCCCTAAATTCCTACGGGCAGTACTTC,CASSSLNSYGQYF